The present T cell receptor (beta chain) was sequenced within a study of T cell responses to AZD1222 COVID-19 vaccine. Whole-study results and caveats: Repertoires were collected only later (after the peak T cell response had occurred).

Assay used: immunoSEQ multiplex PCR; TCRdb lists only in-frame clones, some missing. This sample has about 100,000 clones, with roughly 89% found just once. To note about this clone: Its antigen is not identified.

The CDR3 is 12 residues long. CDR1 and CDR2 (germline): SGHVS, FQNEAQ. The ends were cut back, 5 bases at V and 5 bases at J, with 4 bases in the middle. Sequenced material: peripheral blood, taken on day 0 of AZD1222 vaccination. The chain couples TRBV7-8 to TRBJ1-6, with D unclear. The source is an adult in good health. Here the CDR3 reads CASSGDNSPLHF. CDR3 DNA sequence: TGTGCCAGCAGCGGGGATAATTCACCCCTCCACTTT.